These 12 T cell receptor beta chains were all obtained from the same sample, sequenced in a study of T cells in women clearing cervical HPV infection. Some clones are missing from TCRdb's copy, which holds only in-frame ones; the method was immunoSEQ multiplex PCR. Its listing shows 25,000 to 35,000 clones. The sequenced sample was blood buffy coat. The receptors were gathered from a woman aged 18-69 years with a cervical HPV16 infection that either progressed to CIN3+ or cleared (not recorded which).

A remark on this clone: The read is 3 residues too short to cover the CDR3 end, so that end is filled in from the germline J gene. V usage is TRBV30 and J usage is TRBJ2-5; D is unclear. The V gene lost 3 bases and the J gene lost 4 bases, with 15 bases spanning the gap. The CDR3 spans 14 residues. The germline CDR1 and CDR2 sequences are GTSNPN and SVGIG (reference sequence). The covered CDR3 bases are TGTGCCTGGAGAACAACGGGTACGGGAGAGACC. Translating gives CAWRTTGTGET. The complete CDR3 protein is CAWRTTGTGETQYF. Variable domain in full (rest from reference TRBV30 and TRBJ2-5): SQTIHQWPATLVQPVGSPLSLECTVEGTSNPNLYWYRQAAGRGLQLLFYSVGIGQISSEVPQNLSASRPQDRQFILSSKKLLLSDSGFYLCAWRTTGTGETQYFGPGTRLLVL.

As regards this clone: Read sequence stops 3 residues before the CDR3 end, and the germline J gene provides the missing end. The chain carries TRBV20-1 and TRBJ2-5; D gene uncertain. Trimming pared 3 bases from V and 2 bases from J, leaving 7 bases between. The CDR3 is 12 amino acids. The germline gives CDR1 DFQATT, CDR2 SNEGSKA (reference sequence). The part of the CDR3 DNA that was read is TGCAGTGCTAGGGTGCGTCAAGAGACC. It is translated as CSARVRQET. The full CDR3 is CSARVRQETQYF.

As for this clone: The read comes to an end 3 residues before the CDR3 does, leaving the germline J gene to fill in the end. The rearrangement joins TRBV23-1 to TRBJ2-4; weak D call: TRBD1 (6 bases). TRBV23-1 falls under the ORF class, with uncertain function. This CDR3 region has 20 residues. Between the trimmed V and J ends, which lost 4 bases and 0 bases, there was a span of 25 bases. CDR3 DNA, as far as it was read: TGCGCCAGCAGTCTCTACCGGGACACCCATAGAGGGTTAGCCAAAAACATT. Its translation: CASSLYRDTHRGLAKNI. The CDR3 as a whole reads CASSLYRDTHRGLAKNIQYF.

As to this clone: Read coverage stops 3 residues before the CDR3 terminus; the germline J gene supplies the remainder. This chain joins TRBV20-1 and TRBJ2-1; 14 bases align to TRBD2. Germline loops: CDR1 DFQATT, CDR2 SNEGSKA (reference sequence). Unmatched junction bases numbered 6, after V lost 3 bases and J lost 8 bases. The CDR3 is made up of 15 amino acids. The CDR3 region is CSARGGTSGGDEQFF. Incomplete CDR3 DNA: TGCAGTGCTAGGGGGGGGACTAGCGGGGGAGATGAG.

With respect to this clone: Sequencing ends 3 residues short of the CDR3 end; the germline J gene provides the rest. This chain links TRBV20-1 with TRBJ2-1, with 10 bases that match TRBD2. Trimming cost V 4 bases and J 0 bases; bases outside gene matches: 3. This CDR3 region has 15 residues. The germline V gene has CDR1 DFQATT and CDR2 SNEGSKA (reference sequence). This CDR3 is CSANSGGGSYNEQFF. The part of the CDR3 DNA that was read is TGCAGTGCTAACAGCGGGGGGGGCTCCTACAATGAG.

Turning to this clone: The read is 3 residues too short to cover the CDR3 end, so that end is filled in from the germline J gene. The chain couples TRBV29-1 to TRBJ2-2; D is uncertain. Deletions cut 4 bases from V and 6 bases from J, with 9 bases between. Germline loops: CDR1 SQVTM, CDR2 ANQGSEA. CDR3 length: 12 residues. CDR3 in amino acids: CSVVKAAGELFF. CDR3 bases read: TGCAGCGTTGTGAAGGCCGCCGGGGAG.

Details on this clone: The CDR3 goes on 3 residues after the read ends, and that part is filled in from the germline J gene. The chain links TRBV6-4 to TRBJ2-1, with 9 bases that match TRBD2. This CDR3 spans 14 amino acids. CDR1 is MRHNA and CDR2 is SNTAGT in the germline V gene. The J segment lost 8 bases and the V segment lost 3 bases, leaving 5 bases of the junction unmatched. The CDR3 DNA, read in part, is TGTGCCAGCAGTGAGCGGGAGGGAGGTTATGAG. It encodes CASSEREGGYE. The whole CDR3 sequence reads CASSEREGGYEQFF.

Points on this clone: The CDR3 end lies 3 residues beyond the end of the read and is filled in from the germline J gene. V gene TRBV2 combines with J gene TRBJ1-5, with TRBD1 matching over 8 bases. Germline-derived CDR1 and CDR2 are SNHLY and FYNNEI. Trimming took 5 bases from V and 5 from J; bases not matched to a gene: 8. This CDR3 comprises 15 residues. This chain's CDR3 is CASSPGRGLYQPQHF. The CDR3 DNA, read in part, is TGTGCCAGCAGTCCCGGCAGGGGGCTTTATCAGCCC.

As to this clone: The read stops 3 residues short of the end of the CDR3; the missing end is completed from the germline J gene. J is TRBJ1-3 and V is TRBV18; D might be TRBD1 (6 bases). This CDR3 contains 16 residues. CDR1 is KGHSH, CDR2 LQKENI, per germline. V lost 5 bases, J lost 3 bases, and 17 bases lay in between. The CDR3 sequence: CASSNLDSANGNTIYF. The covered CDR3 bases are TGTGCCAGCTCAAACCTGGACAGTGCTAATGGAAACACC.

As regards this clone: Sequencing ends 3 residues short of the CDR3 end; the germline J gene provides the rest. The rearrangement links TRBV6-1 to TRBJ2-7; D uncertain. Germline CDR1 MNHNS, CDR2 SASEGT. The CDR3 runs 11 residues. Trimming took 4 bases from V and 3 from J, leaving 4 bases between them. CDR3 loop: CASSVNYEQYF. CDR3 DNA, as far as it was read: TGTGCCAGCAGTGTCAACTACGAG.

Regarding this clone: The missing CDR3 end, 3 residues past where the read stops, is filled in from the germline J gene. V is TRBV7-8 and J is TRBJ2-2, with 7 bases identical to TRBD1. The CDR3 runs to 17 residues. In germline, CDR1 is SGHVS, CDR2 FQNEAQ. The part of the CDR3 DNA that was read is TGTGCCAGCAGCTTAGCGAGGGGGCCCGTGGCAAATTCACCG. This sequence encodes CASSLARGPVANSP. The whole CDR3 reads CASSLARGPVANSPLFF.

As concerns this clone: The read comes to an end 3 residues before the CDR3 does, leaving the germline J gene to fill in the end. The chain has TRBV2 and TRBJ1-5; tentative D call: TRBD1 (5 bases). V lost 1 base and J 0 bases, leaving 13 bases between the germline ends. Germline V gene lookup returns CDR1 SNHLY and CDR2 FYNNEI. The CDR3 covers 17 residues. The CDR3 bases that were read are TGTGCCAGCAGTGAAGTAGGAGGGGTCAATAGCAATCAGCCC. Translation: CASSEVGGVNSNQP. The full-length CDR3 reads as CASSEVGGVNSNQPQHF. Full variable domain (rest looked up from reference TRBV2 and TRBJ1-5): EPEVTQTPSHQVTQMGQEVILRCVPISNHLYFYWYRQILGQKVEFLVSFYNNEISEKSEIFDDQFSVERPDGSNFTLKIRSTKLEDSAMYFCASSEVGGVNSNQPQHFGDGTRLSIL.